These T cell receptor beta chains were read from a single sample in a study of T cells in Graves' hyperthyroidism and ophthalmopathy. TCRdb analysed the multiplex PCR reads with MiXCR anew, one entry per CDR3 protein. The repertoire holds approximately 690,000 distinct CDR3 sequences, with roughly 15% as singletons. Material for sequencing was blood. These receptors were taken from a woman between 50 and 59 years old with Graves' ophthalmopathy. Each CDR3 is given with its conserved first and last residue. Each record gives: D gene, clone size, J gene, V gene, CDR3 DNA, CDR3 protein. The D gene is left open where the match is weak. Size is omitted from some rows. Given values are once, few, many or a class for expanded clones.

>TRBD2|many|TRBJ2-3|TRBV14
TGTGCCAGCAGCCAGACGGGACTAGCGGGAGTAGGAGATACGCAGTATTTT
CASSQTGLAGVGDTQYF
>TRBD1|NA|TRBJ1-3|TRBV30
TGTGCCTGGAGGAACAGGGGAATATCTGGAAACACCATATATTTT
CAWRNRGISGNTIYF
>TRBD1|NA|TRBJ1-5|TRBV6-1
TGTGCCAGCAGTGAAAGGGGACAGGGACCGAGTCAGCCCCAGCATTTT
CASSERGQGPSQPQHF
>TRBD1|once|TRBJ2-7|TRBV7-6
TGTGCCAGCAGATTAACGGGACAGGGGTACGAGCAGTACTTC
CASRLTGQGYEQYF
>NA|many|TRBJ2-7|TRBV7-2
TGTGCCAGCAGCCCGGGGGCGGGAGTGGGCGAGCAGTACTTC
CASSPGAGVGEQYF
>TRBD2|many|TRBJ2-3|TRBV7-9
TGTGCCAGCAGCCCGGCGGGGGGAGCGGCGCAGTATTTT
CASSPAGGAAQYF
>TRBD2|many|TRBJ2-1|TRBV9
TGTGCCAGCAGCCCTCAGCGCGGGAGAGGCAATGAGCAGTTCTTC
CASSPQRGRGNEQFF
>TRBD2|many|TRBJ2-1|TRBV12-5
TGTGCTAGTGGTTCGGGGACTAGCGGAGCGATACTATACAATGAGCAGTTCTTC
CASGSGTSGAILYNEQFF
>NA|few|TRBJ2-7|TRBV18
TGTGCCAGCTCGCCGGGACCAGGGGTCGAGCAGTACTTC
CASSPGPGVEQYF
>NA|many|TRBJ1-1|TRBV20-1
TGCAGTGCTCAAAGGGGGGGGGCGCAGACTGAAGCTTTCTTT
CSAQRGGAQTEAFF
>NA|NA|TRBJ2-3|TRBV4-2
TGTGCCAGCAGCCAAGATCCTGGGGCTAGCCGGTCGACGCAGTATTTT
CASSQDPGASRSTQYF
>NA|few|TRBJ2-1|TRBV19
TGTGCCAGTAGTATATTGGCGGGAATGGGTTACAATGAGCAGTTCTTC
CASSILAGMGYNEQFF
>NA|many|TRBJ2-3|TRBV7-8
TGTGCCACCAACGAGGCCACAGATACGCAGTATTTT
CATNEATDTQYF
>NA|few|TRBJ1-5|TRBV7-3
TGTGCCAGCAGCCCCAAAGCGGGAGTAAGCACAGATACGCAGCATTTT
CASSPKAGVSTDTQHF
>NA|NA|TRBJ1-4|TRBV18
TGTGCCGGCTCACCTAGGGGCGCTGACGAAAAACTGTTTTTT
CAGSPRGADEKLFF
>NA|many|TRBJ2-7|TRBV20-1
TGCAGTGCTAGAGCCCGGCGGGAAGGTATCTACGAGCAGTACTTC
CSARARREGIYEQYF
>TRBD2|NA|TRBJ2-2|TRBV7-7
TGTGCTAGCAGCCTGCGAACTAGCGGGAACCTGAACACCGGGGAGCTGTTTTTT
CASSLRTSGNLNTGELFF
>TRBD2|many|TRBJ2-1|TRBV12-3/TRBV12-4
TGTGCCAGCAGTTTAGGAAATGGCGGGAGCACTAGAAATGAGCAGTTCTTC
CASSLGNGGSTRNEQFF
>NA|NA|TRBJ1-1|TRBV6-5
TGTGCCAGCAGTTACCTCAGAGGGGCGGGTGAAGCTTTCTTT
CASSYLRGAGEAFF
>NA|many|TRBJ2-2|TRBV7-8
TGTGCCAGCAGCCATAGCGCTGTTAAGGCCGGGGAGCTGTTTTTT
CASSHSAVKAGELFF
>NA|many|TRBJ1-6|TRBV3-1
TGTGCCAGCAGCCCCCAAGGGCGCGGGGTTGGGTCACCCCTCCACTTT
CASSPQGRGVGSPLHF
>NA|NA|TRBJ2-7|TRBV29-1
TGCAGCGTTGGAAGGGGGAGCGGGAAAGTCCACTACGAGCAGTACTTC
CSVGRGSGKVHYEQYF
>TRBD2|many|TRBJ2-3|TRBV28
TGTGCCACCCTACTCTCGGGGGGGGGGTCGGGGCCTAGCGGGACAGATACGCAGTATTTT
CATLLSGGGSGPSGTDTQYF
>NA|NA|TRBJ2-1|TRBV29-1
TGCAGCGTTCCGGACGGAAGCTCCTACAATGAGCAGTTCTTC
CSVPDGSSYNEQFF
>TRBD2|NA|TRBJ2-1|TRBV29-1
TGCAGCGTTGAAGAAGCGGGAGAGGGTTTTGGTGAGCAGTTCTTC
CSVEEAGEGFGEQFF
>NA|many|TRBJ1-2|TRBV6-5
TGTGCCAGCAGTTACTCGAGTCCCAGGTGGCTTAACTATGGCTACACCTTC
CASSYSSPRWLNYGYTF
>NA|many|TRBJ2-2|TRBV25-1
TGTGCCAGCAGTGATTTCGCCGGAATCAGGGCGGGCGGGGAGCTGTTTTTT
CASSDFAGIRAGGELFF
>TRBD1|many|TRBJ2-7|TRBV28
TGTGCCAGCAGTTTATGGAGGGACAGGGATGGGGAGCAGTACTTC
CASSLWRDRDGEQYF
>NA|NA|TRBJ2-5|TRBV28
TGTGCCAGCAGTTTACTAACCCGGCGGCAGCCGGAGGCCCAGTACTTC
CASSLLTRRQPEAQYF
>NA|many|TRBJ1-1|TRBV18
TGTGCCAGCTCAGCGGACGGAAGAAGGAACACTGAAGCTTTCTTT
CASSADGRRNTEAFF
>NA|NA|TRBJ2-1|TRBV24-1
TGTGCCACCAGTGACCCAAAACTAGAAATCAGCTTAGATGAGCAGTTCTTC
CATSDPKLEISLDEQFF
>NA|many|TRBJ2-7|TRBV12-3/TRBV12-4
TGTGCCAGCAGTTTTTCCGGGAACCCCATCTCCTACGAGCAGTACTTC
CASSFSGNPISYEQYF
>TRBD1|many|TRBJ2-7|TRBV3-1
TGTGCCAGCAGCCATAGGACAGGGGCAGGCGAGCAGTACTTC
CASSHRTGAGEQYF
>NA|many|TRBJ2-1|TRBV28
TGTGCCAGCACACGAACCGCCGACAGGAAACACAATGAGCAGTTCTTC
CASTRTADRKHNEQFF
>NA|many|TRBJ2-5|TRBV5-1
TGCGCCAGCAGCTTACTCCGATCGTTGGGAGAGACCCAGTACTTC
CASSLLRSLGETQYF
>TRBD1|NA|TRBJ1-1|TRBV7-9
TGTGCCAGCAGCTTAAGTAGGCGACAGGGGGGGGACACTGAAGCTTTCTTT
CASSLSRRQGGDTEAFF
>TRBD2|NA|TRBJ2-2|TRBV19
TGTGCCAGTAGTACGGGACTAGCGGGAGGGACCGGGGAGCTGTTTTTT
CASSTGLAGGTGELFF
>NA|many|TRBJ2-1|TRBV6-2/TRBV6-3
TGTGCCAGCGGTTGGAATGAGCAGTTCTTC
CASGWNEQFF
>TRBD2|many|TRBJ2-7|TRBV6-2/TRBV6-3
TGTGCCAGCAGTTACGTCCTAGCGGGAGGTACCTACGAGCAGTACTTC
CASSYVLAGGTYEQYF
>TRBD2|NA|TRBJ2-1|TRBV5-1
TGCGCCAGCAGCTTGCGGCCTAGCGGGAGGGGCAATGAGCAGTTCTTC
CASSLRPSGRGNEQFF
>NA|NA|TRBJ2-7|TRBV19
TGTGCCAGTAGTATCGAGTTTGTTTCAGCCTACGAGCAGTACTTC
CASSIEFVSAYEQYF
>TRBD2|few|TRBJ2-4|TRBV2
TGTGCCAGCACCGGGACTAGCGGGAGTTCGACCAAAAACATTCAGTACTTC
CASTGTSGSSTKNIQYF
>TRBD2|NA|TRBJ2-7|TRBV20-1
TGCAGTGCTAGAAGTCGGTTAGGGGGACTAGATATTTACGAGCAGTACTTC
CSARSRLGGLDIYEQYF
>NA|many|TRBJ2-3|TRBV20-1
TGCAGTGCTAGAGTCAGCTTTAGCACAGATACGCAGTATTTT
CSARVSFSTDTQYF
>TRBD2|NA|TRBJ2-4|TRBV28
TGTGCCAGCAGCCAGCCGGGGCGGGGGGGGTACTTC
CASSQPGRGGYF
>NA|NA|TRBJ2-3|TRBV20-1
TGCAGTGCTAGAGGGGGATTGGTTGCGGGATTTAACACAGATACGCAGTATTTT
CSARGGLVAGFNTDTQYF
>TRBD1|many|TRBJ2-5|TRBV4-3
TGCGCCAGCAGCCAAAGGACAGGGGCGGAGACCCAGTACTTC
CASSQRTGAETQYF
>NA|many|TRBJ2-2|TRBV7-3
TGTGCCAGCAGCTCAACCGCAAGCACCGGGGAGCTGTTTTTT
CASSSTASTGELFF
>NA|few|TRBJ2-7|TRBV6-6
TGTGCCAGCAGTTACTCCGGCGGGAAAAACTACGAGCAGTACTTC
CASSYSGGKNYEQYF
>TRBD1|NA|TRBJ1-2|TRBV20-1
TGCAGGCTGGACAGGGGAAAGGACTATGGCTACACCTTC
CRLDRGKDYGYTF
>TRBD2|NA|TRBJ2-5|TRBV9
TGTGCCAGCAGTTACTCGATAGGGTATTTGACTAGCGGGAGGAGGAGGGTAGGAGAGACCCAGTACTTC
CASSYSIGYLTSGRRRVGETQYF
>TRBD1|NA|TRBJ2-7|TRBV6-2/TRBV6-3
TGTGCCAGCACGCCCTCGCAGGGGGCGCGCGACTCCTACGAGCAGTACTTC
CASTPSQGARDSYEQYF
>TRBD1|NA|TRBJ1-3|TRBV30
TGTGCCTGGGAAGACAGGGGGCCCGGAAACACCATATATTTT
CAWEDRGPGNTIYF
>TRBD1|NA|TRBJ1-1|TRBV19
TGTGCCAGTAGTATCCGATACAGGGGGCTGAACACTGAAGCTTTCTTT
CASSIRYRGLNTEAFF
>TRBD2|many|TRBJ2-1|TRBV16
TGTGCCAGCAGCCAACACCCAACCGGGACTAGCGGGAATGAGCAGTTCTTC
CASSQHPTGTSGNEQFF
>NA|many|TRBJ2-5|TRBV7-2
TGTGCCAGCAGCCCAGAGCTCGGCCTCGAGACCCAGTACTTC
CASSPELGLETQYF
>TRBD2|many|TRBJ2-1|TRBV20-1
TGCAGTGCTAGAATAGCGGGAGTTGGTTGGGAGCAGTTCTTC
CSARIAGVGWEQFF